Listed below are T cell receptor beta chains from one sample, sequenced in a study of blood T cell repertoires in COVID-19. The table came from immunoSEQ multiplex PCR; TCRdb's copy has only in-frame clones and leaves some out. The sample consists of 250,000 or so clones, 87% of them appearing once. The sequencing sample was made of PBMCs or T cells enriched from blood (not recorded which). The source of these receptors is a man aged 25 to 40 who had recovered from COVID-19. Both conserved end residues are part of each CDR3. The order of the fields is CDR3 DNA, CDR3 protein, V gene, clone size, J gene, D gene. The D gene is left open where the match is weak. Size values are once, few and many counts, or a class for expanded clones, and some rows have none.

cdr3_nt: TGTGCCAGCAGACCTGAGGACAGGCCCAACTATGGCTACACCTTC
cdr3_aa: CASRPEDRPNYGYTF
v_call: TRBV3-1/TRBV3-2
clone_size: -
j_call: TRBJ1-2
d_call: TRBD1

cdr3_nt: TGTGCCAGCAGCGAAAGACTAGCGGGATACAATGAGCAGTTCTTC
cdr3_aa: CASSERLAGYNEQFF
v_call: TRBV9
clone_size: -
j_call: TRBJ2-1
d_call: TRBD2

cdr3_nt: TGCAGCGTTGCAGGGCGACAGGGTGGCTATGGCTACACCTTC
cdr3_aa: CSVAGRQGGYGYTF
v_call: TRBV29-1
clone_size: -
j_call: TRBJ1-2
d_call: TRBD1

cdr3_nt: TGCAGCGTTGAGTCTACGAGCGGGGCTATCACCGGGGAGCTGTTTTTT
cdr3_aa: CSVESTSGAITGELFF
v_call: TRBV29-1
clone_size: -
j_call: TRBJ2-2
d_call: TRBD2

cdr3_nt: TGTGCCAGCAGCAAGAATTCGGTGAACACTGAAGCTTTCTTT
cdr3_aa: CASSKNSVNTEAFF
v_call: TRBV3-1/TRBV3-2
clone_size: -
j_call: TRBJ1-1
d_call: -

cdr3_nt: TGTGCCAGTAGTATCTTCCCGGGACAGGGTGGGGAGACCCAGTACTTC
cdr3_aa: CASSIFPGQGGETQYF
v_call: TRBV19
clone_size: -
j_call: TRBJ2-5
d_call: TRBD1

cdr3_nt: TGTGCCAGCAGCTTGGTAGGGGACAGGTTATACAATGAGCAGTTCTTC
cdr3_aa: CASSLVGDRLYNEQFF
v_call: TRBV5-8
clone_size: -
j_call: TRBJ2-1
d_call: TRBD1

cdr3_nt: TGTGCCAGCAGGGGACAGGGACGATCACCCCTCCACTTT
cdr3_aa: CASRGQGRSPLHF
v_call: TRBV6-5
clone_size: -
j_call: TRBJ1-6
d_call: TRBD1

cdr3_nt: TGTGCCAGCAACCCTAGCGGAAGCTCCTACGAGCAGTACTTC
cdr3_aa: CASNPSGSSYEQYF
v_call: TRBV6-5
clone_size: once
j_call: TRBJ2-7
d_call: TRBD2

cdr3_nt: TGCGCCAGCAGCCCGCTAGGGGACACCGGGGAGCTGTTTTTT
cdr3_aa: CASSPLGDTGELFF
v_call: TRBV5-1
clone_size: once
j_call: TRBJ2-2
d_call: -

cdr3_nt: TGCAGTGCCTTGGACAGCGGCTACACCTTC
cdr3_aa: CSALDSGYTF
v_call: TRBV20-1
clone_size: -
j_call: TRBJ1-2
d_call: -

cdr3_nt: TGTGCCAGCAGTCGCACTTGGACTAGCGGGACTACCTACGAGCAGTACTTC
cdr3_aa: CASSRTWTSGTTYEQYF
v_call: TRBV6-6
clone_size: -
j_call: TRBJ2-7
d_call: TRBD2

cdr3_nt: TGCGCCACCCCTGGCGGTATCTCTGGGGCCAACGTCCTGACTTTC
cdr3_aa: CATPGGISGANVLTF
v_call: TRBV23-1
clone_size: once
j_call: TRBJ2-6
d_call: -

cdr3_nt: TGCGCCAGCAGCCAAGAGTCCTCCGGGACTAGCGGGGGGTACATTCAGCAGTTCTTC
cdr3_aa: CASSQESSGTSGGYIQQFF
v_call: TRBV4-1
clone_size: -
j_call: TRBJ2-1
d_call: TRBD2

cdr3_nt: TGTGCCAGCAGCGCTGACAGGGGGACCTACGAGCAGTACTTC
cdr3_aa: CASSADRGTYEQYF
v_call: TRBV7-2
clone_size: -
j_call: TRBJ2-7
d_call: TRBD1

cdr3_nt: TGTGCCAGCAGTCACCCCGGACAAGGCACTGAAGCTTTCTTT
cdr3_aa: CASSHPGQGTEAFF
v_call: TRBV6-2/TRBV6-3
clone_size: -
j_call: TRBJ1-1
d_call: -

cdr3_nt: TGTGCCTGGAGTCGACCGGGTAGAGGCTATGGCTACACCTTC
cdr3_aa: CAWSRPGRGYGYTF
v_call: TRBV30
clone_size: -
j_call: TRBJ1-2
d_call: -

cdr3_nt: TGTGCCAGTACAGAAAACTATGGCTACACCTTC
cdr3_aa: CASTENYGYTF
v_call: TRBV19
clone_size: -
j_call: TRBJ1-2
d_call: -

cdr3_nt: TGTGCCAGCAGGTCAGACTGGACGAACACCGGGGAGCTGTTTTTT
cdr3_aa: CASRSDWTNTGELFF
v_call: TRBV3-1/TRBV3-2
clone_size: -
j_call: TRBJ2-2
d_call: -

cdr3_nt: TGTGCCAGCAGCTTAGTCCCTAGCGGGAATGAGCAGTTCTTC
cdr3_aa: CASSLVPSGNEQFF
v_call: TRBV11-2
clone_size: -
j_call: TRBJ2-1
d_call: TRBD2

cdr3_nt: TGTGCCACCAGTGATGCCCCCGGGACTAGCGGGAGCAATGAGCAGTTCTTC
cdr3_aa: CATSDAPGTSGSNEQFF
v_call: TRBV24-1
clone_size: -
j_call: TRBJ2-1
d_call: TRBD2

cdr3_nt: TGTGCCTCCTCTTTGGCGGGGTTGGACAATGAGCAGTTCTTC
cdr3_aa: CASSLAGLDNEQFF
v_call: TRBV24-1
clone_size: -
j_call: TRBJ2-1
d_call: -

cdr3_nt: TGTGCCAGTCGGATGGGACTAGCGGAGCCCAATGAGCAGTTCTTC
cdr3_aa: CASRMGLAEPNEQFF
v_call: TRBV3-1/TRBV3-2
clone_size: -
j_call: TRBJ2-1
d_call: TRBD2

cdr3_nt: TGTGCCAGTAGTTGGGGGACAGATAATTCACCCCTCCACTTT
cdr3_aa: CASSWGTDNSPLHF
v_call: TRBV19
clone_size: -
j_call: TRBJ1-6
d_call: TRBD1

cdr3_nt: TGTGCCAGCAGGTCAGACCACGGGACAATAGCGAACTATGGCTACACCTTC
cdr3_aa: CASRSDHGTIANYGYTF
v_call: TRBV27
clone_size: -
j_call: TRBJ1-2
d_call: -

cdr3_nt: TGTGCCAGCAGTTTATTTTCGTCGGGACAGGGGATCCACGAGCAGTACTTC
cdr3_aa: CASSLFSSGQGIHEQYF
v_call: TRBV28
clone_size: -
j_call: TRBJ2-7
d_call: TRBD1

cdr3_nt: TGTGCTAGTGGTACCCTCAGGGGGCCCTTTTATCAGCCCCAGCATTTT
cdr3_aa: CASGTLRGPFYQPQHF
v_call: TRBV12-5
clone_size: -
j_call: TRBJ1-5
d_call: TRBD1

cdr3_nt: TGTGCCAGCAGCTTAGACGTGTTCGGGGTCGAGCAGTACTTC
cdr3_aa: CASSLDVFGVEQYF
v_call: TRBV11-2
clone_size: once
j_call: TRBJ2-7
d_call: -

cdr3_nt: TGCGCCAGCAGCTTGGTATCTAGCGGGGGTTACAATGAGCAGTTCTTC
cdr3_aa: CASSLVSSGGYNEQFF
v_call: TRBV5-1
clone_size: -
j_call: TRBJ2-1
d_call: TRBD2

cdr3_nt: TGCGCCAGCAGCCGCGGCCGAGAAGAGACCCAGTACTTC
cdr3_aa: CASSRGREETQYF
v_call: TRBV4-3
clone_size: -
j_call: TRBJ2-5
d_call: -

cdr3_nt: TGTGCCAGCAGCTGGCCGCGGGGGGGGCACTATGGCTACACCTTC
cdr3_aa: CASSWPRGGHYGYTF
v_call: TRBV13
clone_size: once
j_call: TRBJ1-2
d_call: -

cdr3_nt: TGCAGCGTTGGTTCGGGTCTTCTTCAGACGAACTACGAGCAGTACTTC
cdr3_aa: CSVGSGLLQTNYEQYF
v_call: TRBV29-1
clone_size: -
j_call: TRBJ2-7
d_call: -

cdr3_nt: TGCAGCGGAGTCTACAGCCATGGCTACACCTTC
cdr3_aa: CSGVYSHGYTF
v_call: TRBV29-1
clone_size: -
j_call: TRBJ1-2
d_call: -

cdr3_nt: TGCGCCAGCAGCCAAAACAGGGGGCTTAGCACTGAAGCTTTCTTT
cdr3_aa: CASSQNRGLSTEAFF
v_call: TRBV4-3
clone_size: -
j_call: TRBJ1-1
d_call: TRBD1

cdr3_nt: TGTGCCAGCAGCAACGGGGGGCGGTCAGGGCAGCCCCAGCATTTT
cdr3_aa: CASSNGGRSGQPQHF
v_call: TRBV21-1
clone_size: -
j_call: TRBJ1-5
d_call: -

cdr3_nt: TGTGCCAGCAGTTCATACCGGGACAATTATGGCTACACCTTC
cdr3_aa: CASSSYRDNYGYTF
v_call: TRBV6-2/TRBV6-3
clone_size: many
j_call: TRBJ1-2
d_call: -

cdr3_nt: TGTGCCAGCAGTTTCCCAAAGCGTGAAGCTTTCTTT
cdr3_aa: CASSFPKREAFF
v_call: TRBV28
clone_size: -
j_call: TRBJ1-1
d_call: -

cdr3_nt: TGTGCCAGCAGTGTCACCGGGACAGGGGCTTACGAGCAGTACTTC
cdr3_aa: CASSVTGTGAYEQYF
v_call: TRBV6-4
clone_size: -
j_call: TRBJ2-7
d_call: TRBD1

cdr3_nt: TGTGCCAGCAGACTACCGACTAGCGGTTCCTACGAGCAGTACTTC
cdr3_aa: CASRLPTSGSYEQYF
v_call: TRBV28
clone_size: once
j_call: TRBJ2-7
d_call: TRBD2

cdr3_nt: TGTGCCAGCAGTTCCCCAGGAAAGAACTATGGCTACACCTTC
cdr3_aa: CASSSPGKNYGYTF
v_call: TRBV28
clone_size: many
j_call: TRBJ1-2
d_call: -

cdr3_nt: TGTGCCAGCAGCTCCCCTTGGGACACGACCCCGAATGAGCAGTTCTTC
cdr3_aa: CASSSPWDTTPNEQFF
v_call: TRBV11-3
clone_size: few
j_call: TRBJ2-1
d_call: -

cdr3_nt: TGTGCCACCAGCAGAGTTGCAGGGGGCACCTATGGCTACACCTTC
cdr3_aa: CATSRVAGGTYGYTF
v_call: TRBV15
clone_size: -
j_call: TRBJ1-2
d_call: TRBD1

cdr3_nt: TGTGCCATCAGTGAGGGGGGACTAACGAACACCGGGGAGCTGTTTTTT
cdr3_aa: CAISEGGLTNTGELFF
v_call: TRBV10-3
clone_size: -
j_call: TRBJ2-2
d_call: TRBD2

cdr3_nt: TGTGCCAGCAGCTTCCAAGCGGGGGGCCCCTACGAGCAGTACTTC
cdr3_aa: CASSFQAGGPYEQYF
v_call: TRBV7-8
clone_size: few
j_call: TRBJ2-7
d_call: TRBD2

cdr3_nt: TGTGCCAGCAGCAGTCCATCACTAGGGGAAAAACTGTTTTTT
cdr3_aa: CASSSPSLGEKLFF
v_call: TRBV7-2
clone_size: -
j_call: TRBJ1-4
d_call: -

cdr3_nt: TGTGCCACCTCGCGGGGCGGAGAGTACAATGAGCAGTTCTTC
cdr3_aa: CATSRGGEYNEQFF
v_call: TRBV6-5
clone_size: -
j_call: TRBJ2-1
d_call: -

cdr3_nt: TGTGCCAGCAGTGCCACCGGGACAGGGCCTAGCACAGATACGCAGTATTTT
cdr3_aa: CASSATGTGPSTDTQYF
v_call: TRBV27
clone_size: -
j_call: TRBJ2-3
d_call: TRBD1

cdr3_nt: TGTGCGGGAGAGATGTCTGGAAACACCATATATTTT
cdr3_aa: CAGEMSGNTIYF
v_call: TRBV30
clone_size: few
j_call: TRBJ1-3
d_call: -

cdr3_nt: TGTGCCTGGAGTTCAGGGGCGAGCGAGCAGTACTTC
cdr3_aa: CAWSSGASEQYF
v_call: TRBV30
clone_size: -
j_call: TRBJ2-7
d_call: -

cdr3_nt: TGTGCTAGTGGTTTGGACCGGCCCCTCCACTTT
cdr3_aa: CASGLDRPLHF
v_call: TRBV12-5
clone_size: -
j_call: TRBJ1-6
d_call: -

cdr3_nt: TGTGCTAGCAGCTCGAGGGGGGACAGTGAGCAGTTCTTC
cdr3_aa: CASSSRGDSEQFF
v_call: TRBV7-7
clone_size: -
j_call: TRBJ2-1
d_call: -

cdr3_nt: TGTGCCAGCAGCTACTCCGCAACCCCAAACTATGGCTACACCTTC
cdr3_aa: CASSYSATPNYGYTF
v_call: TRBV5-8
clone_size: -
j_call: TRBJ1-2
d_call: -

cdr3_nt: TGTGCCAGCAGTCCGGACAGGGGGTATCAGCCCCAGCATTTT
cdr3_aa: CASSPDRGYQPQHF
v_call: TRBV6-5
clone_size: -
j_call: TRBJ1-5
d_call: TRBD1

cdr3_nt: TGTGCCAGCAGCCTTGGACACCAGATCTCCTACGAGCAGTACTTC
cdr3_aa: CASSLGHQISYEQYF
v_call: TRBV7-9
clone_size: -
j_call: TRBJ2-7
d_call: -

cdr3_nt: TGTGCCAGTAGGACATGGGAGCGGTCAAACACCGGGGAGCTGTTTTTT
cdr3_aa: CASRTWERSNTGELFF
v_call: TRBV19
clone_size: -
j_call: TRBJ2-2
d_call: -

cdr3_nt: TGTGCCAGCTCACTTGCTTCAGAACTGTTTTTT
cdr3_aa: CASSLASELFF
v_call: TRBV18
clone_size: -
j_call: TRBJ1-4
d_call: -

cdr3_nt: TGTGCCAGCAGTTTATCGAGTGTAGCGGGAGCCGGCACAGATACGCAGTATTTT
cdr3_aa: CASSLSSVAGAGTDTQYF
v_call: TRBV27
clone_size: -
j_call: TRBJ2-3
d_call: TRBD2

cdr3_nt: TGTGCCAGCATGTATAGCCCGAACACTGAAGCTTTCTTT
cdr3_aa: CASMYSPNTEAFF
v_call: TRBV6-5
clone_size: -
j_call: TRBJ1-1
d_call: -

cdr3_nt: TGTGCCAGCAGTTTACAGGGGGCACCTTCAGGCTACACCTTC
cdr3_aa: CASSLQGAPSGYTF
v_call: TRBV28
clone_size: -
j_call: TRBJ1-2
d_call: TRBD1